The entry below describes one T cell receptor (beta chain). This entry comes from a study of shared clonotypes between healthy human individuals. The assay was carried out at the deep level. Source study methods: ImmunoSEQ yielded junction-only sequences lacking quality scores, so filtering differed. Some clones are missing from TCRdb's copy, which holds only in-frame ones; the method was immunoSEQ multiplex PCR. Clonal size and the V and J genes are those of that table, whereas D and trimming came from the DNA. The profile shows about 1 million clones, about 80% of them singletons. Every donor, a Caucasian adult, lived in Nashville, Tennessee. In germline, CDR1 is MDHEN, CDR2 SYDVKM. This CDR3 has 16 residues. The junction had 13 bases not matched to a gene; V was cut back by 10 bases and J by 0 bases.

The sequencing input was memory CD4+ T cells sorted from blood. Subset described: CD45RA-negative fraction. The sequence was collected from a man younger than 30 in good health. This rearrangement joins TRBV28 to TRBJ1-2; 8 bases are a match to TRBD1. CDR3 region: CAIQTGQVTANYGYTF. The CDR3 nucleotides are TGTGCCATCCAAACGGGACAGGTTACCGCTAACTATGGCTACACCTTC.